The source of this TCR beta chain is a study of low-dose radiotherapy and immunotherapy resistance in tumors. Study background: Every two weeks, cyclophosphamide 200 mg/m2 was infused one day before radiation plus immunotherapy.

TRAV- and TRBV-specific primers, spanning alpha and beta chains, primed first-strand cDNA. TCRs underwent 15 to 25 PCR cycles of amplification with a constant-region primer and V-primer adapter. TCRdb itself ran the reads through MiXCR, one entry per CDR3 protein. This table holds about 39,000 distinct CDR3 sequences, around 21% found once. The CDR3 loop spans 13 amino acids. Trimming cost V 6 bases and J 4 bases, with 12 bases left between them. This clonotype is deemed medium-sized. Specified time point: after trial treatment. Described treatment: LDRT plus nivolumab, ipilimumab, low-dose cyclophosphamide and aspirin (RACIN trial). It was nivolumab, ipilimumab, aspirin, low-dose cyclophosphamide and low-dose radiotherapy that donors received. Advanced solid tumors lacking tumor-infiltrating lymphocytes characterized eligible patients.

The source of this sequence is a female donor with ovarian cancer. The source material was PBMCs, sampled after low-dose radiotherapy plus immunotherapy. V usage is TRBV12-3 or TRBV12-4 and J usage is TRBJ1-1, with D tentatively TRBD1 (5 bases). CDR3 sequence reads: CASRSTASTEAFF. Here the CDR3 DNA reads TGTGCCAGCAGATCGACAGCTAGCACTGAAGCTTTCTTT.